What follows are 26 T cell receptor beta chains derived from one specimen sequenced in a study of blood T cell repertoires in COVID-19. This table comes from immunoSEQ multiplex PCR, and its TCRdb copy is limited to in-frame clones, with some not included. The table lists about 70,000 clones, roughly 86% of them singletons. The sequencing sample was made of peripheral blood. Receptors were obtained from a woman aged 55 to 70 with acute or convalescent COVID-19.

This chain connects TRBV3-1 (or the pseudogene TRBV3-2) to TRBJ2-1; 11 nucleotides line up with TRBD2. Per the germline V gene, CDR1 is LGHDT and CDR2 is YNNKEL (reference sequence). The CDR3 spans 15 residues. V gave up 2 bases and J gave up 9 bases; unmatched junction bases: 6. The chain's CDR3 is CASSQLSGGASEQFF. Written as DNA, the CDR3 is TGTGCCAGCAGCCAACTTAGCGGGGGGGCGAGTGAGCAGTTCTTC.

V and J are TRBV5-8 and TRBJ2-5; D not resolved. CDR1 SGHTS and CDR2 YDEGEE come from the germline V gene. CDR3 length: 15 amino acids. Trimming took 1 base from V and 4 from J, leaving 14 bases between them. CDR3 region: CASSLYGSFAETQYF. The DNA for the CDR3 is TGTGCCAGCAGCTTGTACGGTTCTTTCGCAGAGACCCAGTACTTC.

In this sample, this clone turned up once. Distinct nucleotide sequences in the sample also encode this CDR3. The chain has TRBV5-1 and TRBJ1-1, with 9 positions matching TRBD1. CDR3 size: 14 residues. Germline V lookup: CDR1 SGHRS, CDR2 YFSETQ. Unmatched junction bases numbered 4, after V lost 4 bases and J lost 3 bases. The CDR3 reads CASSLRQGDTEAFF. DNA for the CDR3: TGCGCCAGCAGCCTACGACAGGGGGACACTGAAGCTTTCTTT.

V is TRBV7-9 and J is TRBJ2-7, with unresolved D. The CDR3 is made up of 12 amino acids. Trimming left V 2 bases short and J 3 bases short, with 5 bases between. The germline V gene encodes CDR1 SEHNR and CDR2 FQNEAQ (reference sequence). The CDR3 spells CASSLNSYEQYF. In nucleotides, the CDR3 is TGTGCCAGCAGCTTAAACAGCTACGAGCAGTACTTC.

The rearrangement joins TRBV15 to TRBJ2-5, with D unclear. The CDR3 is 15 residues long. V was trimmed by 1 base and J by 0 bases, leaving 9 bases between them. CDR1 is LNHNV, CDR2 YYDKDF, per germline (reference sequence). CDR3 coding DNA: TGTGCCACCAGCAGAGTTTCTAGAAACCAAGAGACCCAGTACTTC. It encodes CATSRVSRNQETQYF.

This clone was seen more than once but under ten times. This chain uses TRBV9 with TRBJ1-5; no clear D gene. The CDR3 spans 14 residues. V gave up 0 bases and J gave up 4 bases, with 8 bases separating them. Germline loops: CDR1 SGDLS, CDR2 YYNGEE. The CDR3 here is CASSVDPLNQPQHF. The CDR3 nucleotides are TGTGCCAGCAGCGTAGATCCCCTTAATCAGCCCCAGCATTTT.

The J gene is TRBJ2-3, the V gene TRBV5-1; a possible D gene is TRBD2 (5 bases). The germline V gene has CDR1 SGHRS and CDR2 YFSETQ. The germline V and J ends were trimmed by 4 bases and 11 bases, with 20 bases remaining between them. The length of the CDR3 is 14 residues. The DNA for the CDR3 is TGCGCCAGCAGCGACGAATTCGGCGGAGGCCGGCAGTATTTT. This gives the protein CASSDEFGGGRQYF.

This clone was seen a handful of times. V gene TRBV5-1 combines with J gene TRBJ1-1; D uncertain. The CDR3 runs 16 residues. The germline V gene has CDR1 SGHRS and CDR2 YFSETQ. The V and J ends lost 0 bases and 1 base respectively, with 13 bases between them. CDR3 sequence reads: CASSLDGFRGNTEAFF. CDR3 nucleotides: TGCGCCAGCAGCTTGGATGGGTTCCGAGGGAACACTGAAGCTTTCTTT.

The chain carries TRBV2 and TRBJ1-5; D is uncertain. The CDR3 length is 13 residues. Germline values: CDR1 SNHLY, CDR2 FYNNEI. Trimming pared 2 bases from V and 4 bases from J, leaving 6 bases between. CDR3 region: CASSEYFNQPQHF. The CDR3 DNA sequence: TGTGCCAGCAGTGAATACTTTAATCAGCCCCAGCATTTT.

This clone was picked up one time. CDR3 residues: CASSLDRRAELFF. In DNA, the CDR3 is TGTGCCAGCAGCTTAGATCGGAGGGCAGAGCTGTTTTTT. The chain joins TRBV11-3 to TRBJ2-2; the D gene is possibly TRBD2 (6 bases). Trimming took off 0 bases at V and 11 bases at J, with 10 bases between the two ends. CDR3 length: 13 amino acids. Germline V gene data show CDR1 as SGHNT and CDR2 as YENEEA.

The chain recombines TRBV19 with TRBJ1-2, with 7 bases identical to TRBD1. Trimming cost V 2 bases and J 5 bases; bases outside gene matches: 5. This CDR3 has 14 residues. CDR1 LNHDA and CDR2 SQIVND come from the germline V gene (reference sequence). The CDR3 DNA sequence: TGTGCCAGTAGTATAACGGTGGGACAGTATGGCTACACCTTC. It translates to CASSITVGQYGYTF.

This rearrangement joins TRBV10-1 to TRBJ2-2; TRBD2 aligns across 8 bases. Losses at the gene ends were 5 bases for V and 6 bases for J; bases not matched to a gene: 20. The CDR3 covers 19 residues. The germline gives CDR1 WNHNN, CDR2 SYGVQD (reference sequence). This chain's CDR3 is CASSIRRSGGPPGAGELFF. Written as DNA, the CDR3 is TGCGCCAGCAGTATCCGACGGTCGGGGGGGCCTCCTGGGGCCGGGGAGCTGTTTTTT.

J is TRBJ2-7 and V is TRBV6-4; maybe TRBD2 (6 bases). The CDR3 is made up of 12 amino acids. V was cut by 0 bases and J by 8 bases, with 8 bases left in between. Germline CDR1 MRHNA, CDR2 SNTAGT. The CDR3: CASSDSRGKQYF. As DNA, the CDR3 is TGTGCCAGCAGTGACTCCCGCGGGAAGCAGTACTTC.

This clone was seen a single time. Written as DNA, the CDR3 is TGTGCCAGCAGCTTAGCGACTAGTGAGGAGACCCAGTACTTC. It encodes CASSLATSEETQYF. The J gene is TRBJ2-5, the V gene TRBV7-2; the D gene is possibly TRBD2 (6 bases). The ends were cut back, 0 bases at V and 5 bases at J, with 10 bases in the middle. Germline V gene sequence: CDR1 SGHTA, CDR2 FQGNSA. CDR3 size: 14 residues.

This clone was recorded only once. In DNA, the CDR3 is TGTGCCAGCAGCTCCGGGACTACCGGGTCAGATACGCAGTATTTT. It is translated as CASSSGTTGSDTQYF. This sequence joins TRBV11-3 and TRBJ2-3; 7 positions match TRBD2. Germline assignment: CDR1 SGHNT and CDR2 YENEEA. V lost 4 bases, J lost 4 bases, and 8 bases stayed unmatched. The CDR3 totals 15 residues.

J is TRBJ1-2 and V is TRBV11-2; TRBD1 aligns across 8 bases. Trimming took 2 bases from V and 5 from J; bases not matched to a gene: 13. This CDR3 is built from 17 residues. Germline loops: CDR1 SGHAT, CDR2 FQNNGV. Written as DNA, the CDR3 is TGTGCCAGCAGCTTACAGGGGGCAAGGAGGAGTCCATATGGCTACACCTTC. This codes for CASSLQGARRSPYGYTF.

V usage is TRBV19 and J usage is TRBJ1-1; 8 bases map to TRBD1. The CDR3 loop spans 13 amino acids. Trimming removed 4 bases from V and 12 bases from J; junction bases left unmatched: 10. In germline, CDR1 is LNHDA, CDR2 SQIVND (reference sequence). The CDR3 reads CASSNLRTGRSFF. CDR3 DNA sequence: TGTGCCAGTAGTAATCTACGGACAGGGAGGTCTTTCTTT.

This clone was observed once. The chain is built from TRBV5-4 and TRBJ2-3; 9 positions match TRBD2. From germline, CDR1 is SGHNT and CDR2 YYREEE (reference sequence). With 2 bases clipped from V and 4 bases from J, the junction kept 5 bases outside the gene matches. This CDR3 is 15 amino acids long. Here the CDR3 reads CASSFRGGEADTQYF. The CDR3 nucleotides read TGTGCCAGCAGCTTTCGCGGGGGGGAGGCAGATACGCAGTATTTT.

The chain is built from TRBV6-6 and TRBJ1-5; the D gene is possibly TRBD1 (5 bases). Germline loops: CDR1 MNHNY, CDR2 SVGAGI (reference sequence). V lost 6 bases to trimming and J lost 4 bases, with 40 bases between them. The CDR3 length is 23 residues. The DNA for the CDR3 is TGTGCCAGCAGCTCGGCCCCCCCAGGCCCTTTCGGTACCGGAGACAGTCTAAATCAGCCCCAGCATTTT. Encoded protein: CASSSAPPGPFGTGDSLNQPQHF.

This chain links TRBV5-8 with TRBJ2-3; D gene unclear. The germline V gene has CDR1 SGHTS and CDR2 YDEGEE. The V end was cut by 0 bases, the J end by 9 bases, with 11 bases between. The CDR3 runs 13 residues. The CDR3 DNA reads TGTGCCAGCAGCTTGGCATCATCGAGCACGCAGTATTTT. This encodes CASSLASSSTQYF.

V and J are TRBV6-5 and TRBJ1-3, with D possibly TRBD1 on 5 matching bases. Trimming took off 6 bases at V and 0 bases at J, with 12 bases between the two ends. Germline-derived CDR1 and CDR2 are MNHEY and SVGAGI. This CDR3 region has 15 residues. In nucleotides, the CDR3 is TGTGCCAGCAGATCTCAGGGAAGCTCTGGAAACACCATATATTTT. Amino acids: CASRSQGSSGNTIYF.

The rearrangement links TRBV5-6 to TRBJ1-6; D is undetermined. In germline, CDR1 is SGHDT, CDR2 YYEEEE. This CDR3 contains 14 residues. Deletions cut 2 bases from V and 5 bases from J, with 8 bases between. CDR3 nucleotide sequence: TGTGCCAGCAGCTTAGGCAGGAATAATTCACCCCTCCACTTT. It is translated as CASSLGRNNSPLHF.

The chain recombines TRBV10-3 with TRBJ2-1, with 8 positions matching TRBD2. Germline V gene sequence: CDR1 ENHRY, CDR2 SYGVKD. V lost 0 bases to trimming and J lost 8 bases; unmatched junction nucleotides: 9. The CDR3 loop spans 16 amino acids. The CDR3 region is CAISESGTRGPYEQFF. CDR3 DNA: TGTGCCATCAGTGAGTCGGGGACTAGGGGTCCCTATGAGCAGTTCTTC.

V and J are TRBV15 and TRBJ1-1; D perhaps matches TRBD1 (6 bases). This CDR3 is built from 14 residues. Germline CDR1 LNHNV, CDR2 YYDKDF (reference sequence). V was trimmed by 3 bases and J by 2 bases, leaving 10 bases between them. DNA of the CDR3: TGTGCCACCAGCAGTGGGGGGGGCAACACTGAAGCTTTCTTT. This translates into CATSSGGGNTEAFF.

This clone was seen once. The chain combines TRBV7-9 with TRBJ2-4, with TRBD1 as a possible D gene (6 bases). CDR1 and CDR2 from the germline V gene are SEHNR and FQNEAQ (reference sequence). The CDR3 length is 14 residues. The ends were cut back, 5 bases at V and 0 bases at J, with 8 bases in the middle. The CDR3 here is CASSPGEAKNIQYF. The DNA for the CDR3 is TGTGCCAGCAGCCCAGGGGAAGCCAAAAACATTCAGTACTTC.

V is TRBV2 and J is TRBJ2-7; TRBD2 is a possible D gene (6 bases). Germline CDR1 and CDR2: SNHLY and FYNNEI. V was pared by 3 bases and J by 2 bases, with 11 bases between. The CDR3 totals 14 residues. The CDR3 loop is CASSDAGIAYEQYF. The CDR3 DNA sequence: TGTGCCAGCAGTGACGCGGGAATCGCCTACGAGCAGTACTTC.